The rows below give T cell receptor beta chains drawn from one sample of a study of CD8 T cells in ankylosing spondylitis. Each CDR3 protein is one row after TCRdb ran MiXCR on the 5' RACE reads. The table lists 700,000 to 850,000 distinct CDR3 sequences, 12% of them singletons. Sequenced: blood, either unsorted or a sorted T cell fraction (not recorded which). These receptors originate from a male donor with ankylosing spondylitis. CDR3s include the opening cysteine and the closing phenylalanine or tryptophan. The D gene is left open where the match is weak. Size is stated for part of the rows, as once, few or many counts, or as a class when the clone is expanded.

cdr3_aa	cdr3_nt	d_call	v_call	j_call	clone_size
CASSYGTVVQETQYF	TGTGCCAGCAGTTACGGGACAGTGGTCCAAGAGACCCAGTACTTC	TRBD1	TRBV6-5	TRBJ2-5	few
CATQGRGRSNQPQHF	TGTGCCACCCAAGGGAGGGGGCGTAGCAATCAGCCCCAGCATTTT	TRBD1	TRBV28	TRBJ1-5	.
CAISSGKNTEAFF	TGTGCCATCTCGTCCGGCAAGAACACTGAAGCTTTCTTT	.	TRBV10-3	TRBJ1-1	many
CASTHASSSYNEQFF	TGTGCCAGCACCCATGCGTCTAGCTCCTACAATGAGCAGTTCTTC	.	TRBV6-1	TRBJ2-1	.
CSARGGVGAFF	TGCAGTGCTAGAGGGGGGGTCGGAGCTTTCTTT	.	TRBV20-1	TRBJ1-1	few
CASSWDPLDTQYF	TGTGCCAGCAGCTGGGACCCCCTCGATACGCAGTATTTT	.	TRBV11-1	TRBJ2-3	few
CSASANTGYQPQHF	TGCAGTGCTTCAGCCAACACGGGGTATCAGCCCCAGCATTTT	.	TRBV20-1	TRBJ1-5	.
CATSETTSGELGTQYF	TGTGCCACCAGTGAAACTACTAGCGGGGAACTCGGGACGCAGTATTTT	TRBD2	TRBV24-1	TRBJ2-3	.
CSVVAPPGTDTQYF	TGCAGCGTTGTTGCTCCCCCGGGGACAGATACGCAGTATTTT	.	TRBV29-1	TRBJ2-3	.
CSARDPLRPQHF	TGCAGTGCCAGGGATCCCCTGCGGCCCCAGCATTTT	.	TRBV20-1	TRBJ1-5	many
CASSSEGHSSYEQYF	TGTGCCAGCAGCTCGGAAGGACACTCTTCCTACGAGCAGTACTTC	.	TRBV28	TRBJ2-7	.
CSARDRVSAFF	TGCAGTGCTAGAGACAGGGTATCGGCTTTCTTT	.	TRBV20-1	TRBJ1-1	few
CASSPWDTSGVGTEAFF	TGTGCCAGCTCACCATGGGACACCTCTGGGGTCGGCACTGAAGCTTTCTTT	.	TRBV18	TRBJ1-1	few
CAIKDRPDEQFF	TGTGCCATCAAAGATCGGCCCGATGAGCAGTTCTTC	.	TRBV10-3	TRBJ2-1	few
CASSVGQRGPYEQYF	TGTGCCAGCAGCGTAGGCCAGCGGGGGCCCTACGAGCAGTACTTC	TRBD2	TRBV9	TRBJ2-7	few
CSARVGGQNNQPQHF	TGCAGTGCTAGAGTCGGGGGGCAAAACAATCAGCCCCAGCATTTT	.	TRBV20-1	TRBJ1-5	few
CASRQTGTGGEQYF	TGTGCCAGCAGACAAACCGGGACAGGGGGCGAGCAGTACTTC	TRBD1	TRBV7-2	TRBJ2-7	few
CASSLVTAYGYTF	TGTGCCAGCAGCTTGGTGACAGCTTATGGCTACACCTTC	.	TRBV5-6	TRBJ1-2	many
CAITTGFQETQYF	TGTGCCATCACCACAGGGTTTCAAGAGACCCAGTACTTC	.	TRBV10-3	TRBJ2-5	few
CATSSPNGLAGRMQFF	TGTGCCACCAGCAGTCCAAACGGGCTAGCGGGAAGGATGCAGTTCTTC	TRBD2	TRBV15	TRBJ2-1	.
CSARDLIRDTQYF	TGCAGTGCTAGAGATCTAATCCGGGATACGCAGTATTTT	.	TRBV20-1	TRBJ2-3	many
CSASRVHTDTQYF	TGCAGTGCTTCCCGGGTCCACACAGATACGCAGTATTTT	.	TRBV20-1	TRBJ2-3	.
CASSRPGTVYNEQFF	TGTGCCAGCAGCCGTCCTGGGACAGTATACAATGAGCAGTTCTTC	TRBD1	TRBV27	TRBJ2-1	.
CASSPTGVVQPQHF	TGTGCCAGCAGTCCTACAGGGGTGGTTCAGCCCCAGCATTTT	TRBD1	TRBV6-2/TRBV6-3	TRBJ1-5	many
CASSQRPINQPQHF	TGTGCCAGCAGCCAACGCCCTATTAATCAGCCCCAGCATTTT	.	TRBV6-1	TRBJ1-5	.
CASSPGGFTGELFF	TGCGCCAGCAGCCCGGGGGGGTTTACCGGGGAGCTGTTTTTT	TRBD2	TRBV5-1	TRBJ2-2	.
CASSDPYQGTNTEAFF	TGTGCCAGCAGTGACCCCTATCAGGGGACGAACACTGAAGCTTTCTTT	.	TRBV2	TRBJ1-1	few
CASSLDPGIPNQPQHF	TGCGCCAGCAGCTTGGATCCCGGGATTCCTAATCAGCCCCAGCATTTT	.	TRBV5-1	TRBJ1-5	.